Below are 28 T cell receptor beta chains sequenced from a single sample in a study of blood T cell repertoires in COVID-19. Libraries were prepared by immunoSEQ multiplex PCR; TCRdb keeps only in-frame clonotypes and omits some of them. This sample carries about 370,000 clones, approximately 90% of them seen once, and the ten largest clones take 0.9% to 1.1%. Sequencing input: PBMCs or T cells enriched from blood (not recorded which). The origin of the receptors is a man between 18 and 29 years old who had recovered from COVID-19.

The J gene is TRBJ1-1, the V gene TRBV12-3 or TRBV12-4; 7 bases line up with TRBD1. The CDR3 is 13 amino acids. The V gene end was trimmed by 6 bases and the J gene end by 4 bases; junction bases not matched to a gene: 5. The CDR3 reads CASSPHRGTEAFF. The CDR3 nucleotides are TGTGCCAGCAGCCCACACAGGGGCACTGAAGCTTTCTTT.

This clone showed up just once. This chain connects TRBV2 to TRBJ1-4, with D possibly matching TRBD1 (6 bases). This CDR3 is 16 amino acids long. The ends were cut back, 4 bases at V and 5 bases at J, with 17 bases in the middle. The germline V gene encodes CDR1 SNHLY and CDR2 FYNNEI. In nucleotides, the CDR3 is TGTGCCAGCAGTGCCGGTCGAGCGGGGGCAAATGAAAAACTGTTTTTT. It codes for CASSAGRAGANEKLFF.

The chain recombines TRBV6-5 with TRBJ2-5, with D perhaps matching TRBD2 (5 bases). Trimming shortened V by 10 bases and J by 4 bases, and 19 bases separated the two germline ends. The germline CDR1 and CDR2 sequences are MNHEY and SVGAGI. The CDR3 sequence is 14 residues long. The CDR3 bases are TGTGCCACCTTGGACTCGTTAAAGCTAGAGACCCAGTACTTC. Translation: CATLDSLKLETQYF.

This clone was seen a single time. This chain links TRBV6-1 with TRBJ2-7, with a tentative D call TRBD1 (6 bases). The CDR3 runs to 15 residues. Germline assignment: CDR1 MNHNS and CDR2 SASEGT. V lost 3 bases and J 1 base, leaving 13 bases between the germline ends. CDR3 region: CASSDLTGPSYEQYF. In DNA, the CDR3 is TGTGCCAGCAGTGACCTGACAGGCCCTTCCTACGAGCAGTACTTC.

As DNA, the CDR3 is TGCGCCAGCAGCCATACGAACGGAGAGGGCGAGCAGTACTTC. Its translation is CASSHTNGEGEQYF. The chain couples TRBV5-1 to TRBJ2-7, with D tentatively TRBD2 (5 bases). V gave up 4 bases and J gave up 6 bases, with 17 bases separating them. There are 14 residues in the CDR3. From germline, CDR1 is SGHRS and CDR2 YFSETQ.

The V call is TRBV28, the J call TRBJ1-6; D not resolved. Germline V CDR1 and CDR2: MDHEN, SYDVKM. V lost 6 bases to trimming and J lost 8 bases, with 17 bases between them. The CDR3 covers 15 residues. CDR3 coding DNA: TGTGCCAGCAGGAGAGGTCGGGGAGTGTATTCACCCCTCCACTTT. This encodes CASRRGRGVYSPLHF.

The genes are TRBV4-2 and TRBJ2-1, with 8 bases fitting TRBD2. Trimming removed 0 bases from V and 6 bases from J; junction bases left unmatched: 7. In germline, CDR1 is LGHNA, CDR2 YNFKEQ. This CDR3 has 16 residues. Here the CDR3 DNA reads TGTGCCAGCAGCCAAGAAATCGGGAGGGCAATCAATGAGCAGTTCTTC. Its protein is CASSQEIGRAINEQFF.

This sequence joins TRBV29-1 and TRBJ1-3, with D tentatively TRBD1 (5 bases). Germline-derived CDR1 and CDR2 are SQVTM and ANQGSEA. V was trimmed by 7 bases and J by 0 bases, leaving 10 bases between them. The length of the CDR3 is 13 residues. CDR3 sequence (DNA): TGCAGCGCGGGACTGAACTCTGGAAACACCATATATTTT. It is translated as CSAGLNSGNTIYF.

The V call is TRBV10-3, the J call TRBJ1-2, with no clear D. This CDR3 region has 16 residues. In germline, CDR1 is ENHRY, CDR2 SYGVKD. The ends were cut back, 0 bases at V and 3 bases at J, with 14 bases in the middle. This CDR3 reads CAISESRFQDYYGYTF. For the CDR3, the DNA is TGTGCCATCAGTGAGTCGAGGTTTCAGGACTACTATGGCTACACCTTC.

This sequence joins TRBV5-1 and TRBJ1-1; D not resolved. This CDR3 has 14 amino acids. From germline, CDR1 is SGHRS and CDR2 YFSETQ. Trimming pared 4 bases from V and 4 bases from J, leaving 14 bases between. The CDR3 DNA is TGCGCCAGCAGCCCGACCAGGTCTCCCACTGAAGCTTTCTTT. Protein product: CASSPTRSPTEAFF.

The rearrangement joins TRBV4-3 to TRBJ2-5; D not certain. CDR1 and CDR2 (germline): LGHNA, YSLEER. V dropped 0 bases and J dropped 2 bases, with 7 bases sitting between them. The CDR3 is made up of 14 amino acids. CDR3 in amino acids: CASSQDQLQETQYF. The CDR3 DNA is TGCGCCAGCAGCCAAGATCAACTTCAAGAGACCCAGTACTTC.

The chain joins TRBV9 to TRBJ2-5, with TRBD2 identical over 9 bases. V trimming: 0 bases; J trimming: 2 bases; junction bases outside the gene matches: 11. Germline V gives CDR1 SGDLS, CDR2 YYNGEE. The CDR3 consists of 18 residues. The chain's CDR3 is CASSVASGASSPQETQYF. CDR3 DNA: TGTGCCAGCAGCGTAGCTAGCGGGGCCTCCTCCCCACAAGAGACCCAGTACTTC.

This sequence joins TRBV7-2 and TRBJ2-1, with TRBD1 identical over 8 bases. Germline trimming cut 5 bases from V and 7 bases from J; bases unmatched to any gene: 13. The germline gives CDR1 SGHTA, CDR2 FQGNSA. The CDR3 spans 16 residues. CDR3 in amino acids: CASSQRTGRSRNEQFF. DNA of the CDR3: TGTGCCAGCAGCCAAAGGACAGGGAGGTCACGTAATGAGCAGTTCTTC. The complete variable domain, with remaining parts taken from reference TRBV7-2 and TRBJ2-1, reads GAGVSQSPSNKVTEKGKDVELRCDPISGHTALYWYRQSLGQGLEFLIYFQGNSAPDKSGLPSDRFSAERTGGSVSTLTIQRTQQEDSAVYLCASSQRTGRSRNEQFFGPGTRLTVL.

This clone was counted between two and nine times. The chain joins TRBV10-3 to TRBJ2-3; 10 nucleotides match TRBD2. This CDR3 is built from 13 residues. Trimming removed 6 bases from V and 5 bases from J; junction bases left unmatched: 2. Germline V gives CDR1 ENHRY, CDR2 SYGVKD. The CDR3 DNA reads TGTGCCATCAGACTAGCGGGGCAAGATACGCAGTATTTT. Encoded protein: CAIRLAGQDTQYF.

In its sample, this clone was seen a few times. V gene TRBV19 combines with J gene TRBJ1-5; tentatively, D is TRBD1 (5 bases). The CDR3 loop spans 14 amino acids. Between the trimmed V and J ends, which lost 5 bases and 15 bases, there was a span of 23 bases. The germline V gene has CDR1 LNHDA and CDR2 SQIVND (reference sequence). The CDR3 nucleotides are TGTGCCAGTAGTTTTCTGGACAAGAATGAAGTAAGGCATTTT. Amino acids: CASSFLDKNEVRHF.

CDR3: CASSIDSATSWVNEQFF. The CDR3 DNA reads TGTGCCAGTAGTATCGACTCTGCGACTAGCTGGGTCAATGAGCAGTTCTTC. The chain links TRBV19 to TRBJ2-1, with 7 bases identical to TRBD2. CDR1 and CDR2 (germline): LNHDA, SQIVND (reference sequence). The V segment lost 3 bases and the J segment 6 bases; nucleotides outside the gene matches: 14. This CDR3 is built from 17 residues.

This chain joins TRBV11-2 and TRBJ2-2; 10 bases map to TRBD1. V was clipped by 5 bases and J by 6 bases; unmatched bases: 6. The CDR3 is made up of 15 amino acids. Germline-derived CDR1 and CDR2 are SGHAT and FQNNGV. The CDR3 sequence is CASSKDRGGAGELFF. CDR3 DNA sequence: TGTGCCAGCAGCAAGGACAGGGGGGGTGCCGGGGAGCTGTTTTTT.

V usage is TRBV5-5 and J usage is TRBJ2-2; tentatively, D is TRBD1 (6 bases). The CDR3 contains 13 residues. The ends were cut back, 10 bases at V and 1 base at J, with 11 bases in the middle. Germline V lookup: CDR1 SGHKS, CDR2 YYEKEE (reference sequence). CDR3 sequence (DNA): TGTGCCGTCGGGACACAGAACACCGGGGAGCTGTTTTTT. Its translation: CAVGTQNTGELFF.

V gene TRBV18 combines with J gene TRBJ1-2; 8 nucleotides line up with TRBD1. Trimming at V came to 0 bases and at J to 4 bases, leaving 4 bases not matched to a gene. Germline-derived CDR1 and CDR2 are KGHSH and LQKENI. This CDR3 region has 15 residues. The DNA of the CDR3 is TGTGCCAGCTCACCACCGTCAGGGGGCACCTATGGCTACACCTTC. Its translation: CASSPPSGGTYGYTF.

The V call is TRBV25-1, the J call TRBJ2-1; TRBD1 matches 8 bases. The CDR3 runs 14 residues. V trimming: 4 bases; J trimming: 5 bases; junction bases outside the gene matches: 4. Germline V CDR1 and CDR2: MGHDK, SYGVNS. The CDR3 sequence: CASSVRQGNNEQFF. The DNA for the CDR3 is TGTGCCAGCAGTGTGCGACAGGGGAACAATGAGCAGTTCTTC.

The rearrangement joins TRBV6-4 to TRBJ2-3; 9 nucleotides line up with TRBD2. The CDR3 has 15 amino acids. The V and J ends lost 0 bases and 5 bases, in that order; junction bases with no gene match: 3. CDR1 is MRHNA, CDR2 SNTAGT, per germline. The CDR3: CASSDSAGGLDTQYF. CDR3 bases: TGTGCCAGCAGTGACTCCGCGGGGGGGTTAGATACGCAGTATTTT.

CDR3 sequence reads: CASSQDKSGGIVDTQYF. CDR3 in DNA: TGTGCCAGCAGCCAAGATAAAAGCGGGGGCATCGTGGATACGCAGTATTTT. The chain couples TRBV4-2 to TRBJ2-3; 8 bases fit TRBD2. The CDR3 is 17 residues long. CDR1 is LGHNA and CDR2 is YNFKEQ in the germline V gene. With V trimmed by 0 bases and J by 6 bases, 11 bases remained unmatched.

The gene calls are TRBV29-1 and TRBJ2-1, with TRBD2 matching over 9 bases. The CDR3 consists of 14 residues. The junction had 5 bases not matched to a gene; V was cut back by 4 bases and J by 4 bases. Germline V gene sequence: CDR1 SQVTM, CDR2 ANQGSEA. Here the CDR3 DNA reads TGCAGCGTTGGGGGCGGGAGGGGATACAATGAGCAGTTCTTC. As protein: CSVGGGRGYNEQFF.

The chain carries TRBV11-3 and TRBJ2-3, with D unresolved. CDR3 length equals 13 residues. V shed 4 bases and J shed 2 bases, with 7 bases lying between them. CDR1 SGHNT and CDR2 YENEEA come from the germline V gene. The CDR3 sequence is CASSSTSTDTQYF. Here the CDR3 DNA reads TGTGCCAGCAGCTCTACCTCCACAGATACGCAGTATTTT.

The CDR3 nucleotides are TGTGCCAGCAGCCACGGGGGTATGGAGACCCAGTACTTC. Residues: CASSHGGMETQYF. This chain links TRBV3-1 (or the pseudogene TRBV3-2) with TRBJ2-5, with D perhaps matching TRBD2 (6 bases). Germline V gene sequence: CDR1 LGHDT, CDR2 YNNKEL (reference sequence). The CDR3 is made up of 13 amino acids. The ends were cut back, 3 bases at V and 5 bases at J, with 10 bases in the middle.

The V and J genes are TRBV5-1 and TRBJ2-7, with D possibly matching TRBD2 (7 bases). The germline V gene encodes CDR1 SGHRS and CDR2 YFSETQ. The CDR3 contains 16 residues. Trimming shortened V by 0 bases and J by 0 bases, and 13 bases separated the two germline ends. This CDR3 is CASSLGTGGFSYEQYF. In DNA, the CDR3 is TGCGCCAGCAGCTTGGGAACGGGGGGCTTCTCCTACGAGCAGTACTTC.

This chain joins TRBV7-9 and TRBJ2-7; 9 nucleotides agree with TRBD1. CDR3 size: 14 residues. J lost 4 bases, V lost 5 bases, and 6 bases had no gene match. CDR1 and CDR2 from the germline V gene are SEHNR and FQNEAQ (reference sequence). CDR3 amino acids: CASSPRTGEYEQYF. Here the CDR3 DNA reads TGTGCCAGCAGCCCTCGGACAGGGGAATACGAGCAGTACTTC.

The gene calls are TRBV29-1 and TRBJ2-7; D is perhaps TRBD2 (6 bases). V lost 4 bases and J lost 2, with 9 bases in between. Germline CDR1 and CDR2: SQVTM and ANQGSEA. This CDR3 has 12 residues. The CDR3 is CSVAEGPYEQYF. Written as DNA, the CDR3 is TGCAGCGTTGCGGAGGGGCCCTACGAGCAGTACTTC.